This T cell receptor beta chain was found in a study of blood T cell repertoires in COVID-19. As processed by the authors: Using reference gene primer amplification, nucleated cell counts were estimated. Method: immunoSEQ multiplex PCR; TCRdb's copy keeps in-frame clones and lacks some. V and J calls and clone size are those listed in that table; D and trimming were worked out from the DNA. The sample lists over 150,000 clones; roughly 80% were seen once. The CDR3 extends over 14 amino acids. Germline-derived CDR1 and CDR2 are SNHLY and FYNNEI. V lost 6 bases, J lost 7 bases, and 10 bases stayed unmatched.

The V call is TRBV2, the J call TRBJ2-7; TRBD1 aligns across 9 bases. Sequencing was done on a sample of peripheral blood. The clonotype comes from a man at least 80 years old with acute or convalescent COVID-19. CDR3 protein: CASRSRTGVGEQYF. Here the CDR3 DNA reads TGTGCCAGCAGGAGTAGGACAGGGGTTGGAGAGCAGTACTTC.